This T cell receptor (beta chain) was sequenced during a study of technical replicates of blood from a handful of donors. There are 15 residues in the CDR3. The germline V gene encodes CDR1 MDHEN and CDR2 SYDVKM. V lost 6 bases to trimming and J lost 0 bases; unmatched junction nucleotides: 4. Clones were read by immunoSEQ multiplex PCR, and TCRdb kept only the in-frame ones, dropping some. Of 11,000 to 15,000 clones listed, 85% are singletons. The TCR originated in a human donor in good health. Sequenced material: PBMCs. This chain links TRBV28 with TRBJ2-7; TRBD2 aligns across 11 bases. The CDR3 region is CASRILAGGSYEQYF. CDR3 nucleotides: TGTGCCAGCAGGATCCTAGCGGGAGGCTCCTACGAGCAGTACTTC.